This TCR beta chain was profiled in a study of T cell responses to AZD1222 COVID-19 vaccine. Assay: immunoSEQ multiplex PCR; the TCRdb copy retains only in-frame clones and omits some. The data hold 200,000 to 250,000 clones, with approximately 94% observed a single time. Comment on this clone: Its specificity is not known.

The V gene's germline CDR1 is SGHTA and CDR2 FQGNSA. The CDR3 is made up of 17 amino acids. V was pared by 6 bases and J by 4 bases, with 14 bases of the junction left unmatched. General observations from the study: Just six AZD1222 recipients were seropositive at baseline. Distributed over spike, vaccine-associated CD4 TCRs predominated at 160-218 and 743-854.

The chain couples TRBV7-2 to TRBJ2-1, with 8 positions matching TRBD2. This specimen consisted of peripheral blood, obtained 28 days after the second dose of the MenACWY control vaccine. This sequence was found in an adult who received the MenACWY meningococcal vaccine as a control. The CDR3 DNA reads as TGTGCCAGCAGAGAGGGTACGGGGGGGCCGAAGTACAATGAGCAGTTCTTC. Its protein product is CASREGTGGPKYNEQFF. Together with reference TRBV7-2 and TRBJ2-1, the CDR3 gives the full variable domain: GAGVSQSPSNKVTEKGKDVELRCDPISGHTALYWYRQSLGQGLEFLIYFQGNSAPDKSGLPSDRFSAERTGGSVSTLTIQRTQQEDSAVYLCASREGTGGPKYNEQFFGPGTRLTVL.